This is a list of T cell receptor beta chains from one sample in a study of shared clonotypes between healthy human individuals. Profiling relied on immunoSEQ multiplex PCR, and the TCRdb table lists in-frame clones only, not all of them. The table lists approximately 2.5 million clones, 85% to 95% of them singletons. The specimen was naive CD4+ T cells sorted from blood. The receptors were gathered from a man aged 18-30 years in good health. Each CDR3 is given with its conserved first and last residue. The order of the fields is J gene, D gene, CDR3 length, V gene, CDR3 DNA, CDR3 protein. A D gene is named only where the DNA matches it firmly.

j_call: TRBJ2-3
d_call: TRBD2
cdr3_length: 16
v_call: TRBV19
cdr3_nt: TGTGCCAGTAGTATAAGTAGCGGGAGAGGAACAGATACGCAGTATTTT
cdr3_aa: CASSISSGRGTDTQYF

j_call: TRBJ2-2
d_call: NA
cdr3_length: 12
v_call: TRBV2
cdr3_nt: TGTGCCAGTGGTGTGGGGACCGGGGAGCTGTTTTTT
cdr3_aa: CASGVGTGELFF

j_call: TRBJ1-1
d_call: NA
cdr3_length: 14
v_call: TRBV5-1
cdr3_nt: TGCGCCAGCAGCTGGGCCGGAGAGAACACTGAAGCTTTCTTT
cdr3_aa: CASSWAGENTEAFF

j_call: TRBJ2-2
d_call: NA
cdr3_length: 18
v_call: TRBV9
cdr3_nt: TGTGCCAGCAGCGTAGGTGTAGGGCCGAAACTGAACACCGGGGAGCTGTTTTTT
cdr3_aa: CASSVGVGPKLNTGELFF

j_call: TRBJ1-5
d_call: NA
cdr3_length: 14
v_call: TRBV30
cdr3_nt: TGTGCCTGGAGTGTCGGACAGATCAATCAGCCCCAGCATTTT
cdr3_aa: CAWSVGQINQPQHF

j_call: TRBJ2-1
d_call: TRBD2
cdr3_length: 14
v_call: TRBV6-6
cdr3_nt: TGTGCCAGCAGTTACATTGAGGGAGGGAATGAGCAGTTCTTC
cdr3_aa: CASSYIEGGNEQFF

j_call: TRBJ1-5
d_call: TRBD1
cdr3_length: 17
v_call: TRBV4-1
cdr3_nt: TGCGCCAGCAGCCAAGATCTCGGACAGGGCAGCAATCAGCCCCAGCATTTT
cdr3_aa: CASSQDLGQGSNQPQHF

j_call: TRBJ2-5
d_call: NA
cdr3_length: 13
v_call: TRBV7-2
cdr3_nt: TGTGCCAGCAGCTTAGGCACCACAGAGACCCAGTACTTC
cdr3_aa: CASSLGTTETQYF

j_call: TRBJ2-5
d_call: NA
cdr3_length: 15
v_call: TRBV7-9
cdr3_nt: TGTGCCAGCAGCTTCCTTGGAGGGTCCGAAGAGACCCAGTACTTC
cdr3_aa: CASSFLGGSEETQYF

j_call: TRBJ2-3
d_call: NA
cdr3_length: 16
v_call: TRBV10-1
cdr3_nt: TGCGCCAGCAGTGAAAATACAGTCAGAGCCACAGATACGCAGTATTTT
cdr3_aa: CASSENTVRATDTQYF

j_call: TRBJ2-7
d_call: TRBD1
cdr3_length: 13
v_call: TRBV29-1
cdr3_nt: TGCAGCGCAGCAGGGGGCGCCCCCTACGAGCAGTACTTC
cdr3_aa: CSAAGGAPYEQYF

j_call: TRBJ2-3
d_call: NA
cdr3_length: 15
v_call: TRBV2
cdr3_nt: TGTGCCAGCAGTGAAGTGAGAGGGGGCACAGATACGCAGTATTTT
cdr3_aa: CASSEVRGGTDTQYF

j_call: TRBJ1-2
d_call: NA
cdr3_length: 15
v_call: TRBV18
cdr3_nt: TGTGCCAGCTCACCACCGGGCAGGGATGGTTATGGCTACACCTTC
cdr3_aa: CASSPPGRDGYGYTF

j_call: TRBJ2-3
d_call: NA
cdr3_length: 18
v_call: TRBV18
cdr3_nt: TGTGCCAGCTCACCTCTAGAGGTGGTTAGTCACGGTACAGATACGCAGTATTTT
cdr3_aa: CASSPLEVVSHGTDTQYF

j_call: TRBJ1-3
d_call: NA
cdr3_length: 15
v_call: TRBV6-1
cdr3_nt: TGTGCCAGCAGTGAAGGCGGACTCTCTGGAAACACCATATATTTT
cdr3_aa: CASSEGGLSGNTIYF

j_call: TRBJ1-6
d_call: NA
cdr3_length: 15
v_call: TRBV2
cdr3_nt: TGTGCCAGCAGGCCCGGGGTTAAGGGAAATTCACCCCTCCACTTT
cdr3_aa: CASRPGVKGNSPLHF

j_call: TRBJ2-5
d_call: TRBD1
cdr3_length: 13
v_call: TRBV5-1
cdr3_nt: TGCGCCAGCAGCTACGGGACAGGGGAGACCCAGTACTTC
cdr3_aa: CASSYGTGETQYF

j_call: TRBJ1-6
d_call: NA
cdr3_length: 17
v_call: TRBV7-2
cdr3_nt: TGTGCCAGCAGCCCCAGTCCCGGGACAACCTATAATTCACCCCTCCACTTT
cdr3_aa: CASSPSPGTTYNSPLHF